One and the same sample provided the 8 T cell receptor beta chains below, sequenced in a study of cytomegalovirus exposure and HLA in healthy donors. A multiplex PCR was run with 60 Vbeta primers and 13 Jbeta primers. The protocol was immunoSEQ multiplex PCR, while the TCRdb copy is restricted to in-frame clones and leaves out a portion. The sample yields about 80,000 clones, under 70% seen once. Sequenced sample: PBMCs. The receptors derive from a woman in her 50s in good health and CMV-seropositive.

This chain uses TRBV5-1 with TRBJ1-6; 7 nucleotides align to TRBD1. The CDR3 sequence is 15 residues long. The V and J ends lost 4 bases and 7 bases, in that order; junction bases with no gene match: 8. Germline CDR1 and CDR2: SGHRS and YFSETQ. The CDR3 sequence is CASSPSRGWNSPLHF. CDR3 coding DNA: TGCGCCAGCAGCCCCTCCAGGGGGTGGAATTCACCCCTCCACTTT.

The chain has TRBV5-1 and TRBJ1-2, with TRBD1 matching over 7 bases. J lost 4 bases, V lost 4 bases, and 16 bases had no gene match. CDR3 length: 17 residues. From germline, CDR1 is SGHRS and CDR2 YFSETQ. The CDR3 spells CASSDGRQGGGFYGYTF. As DNA, the CDR3 is TGCGCCAGCAGCGACGGCCGACAGGGTGGGGGATTCTATGGCTACACCTTC.

This chain connects TRBV11-2 to TRBJ1-1, with D possibly TRBD1 on 5 matching bases. Per the germline V gene, CDR1 is SGHAT and CDR2 is FQNNGV. The CDR3 runs to 14 residues. Trimming left V 3 bases short and J 5 bases short, with 13 bases between. The CDR3 is CASSFSQGRTEAFF. As DNA, the CDR3 is TGTGCCAGCAGCTTTTCTCAGGGTAGAACTGAAGCTTTCTTT.

This sequence joins TRBV6-5 and TRBJ2-5; tentatively, D is TRBD1 (5 bases). Germline V CDR1 and CDR2: MNHEY, SVGAGI. Deletions cut 6 bases from V and 1 base from J, with 9 bases between. This CDR3 is built from 13 residues. CDR3 in amino acids: CASRPTVQETQYF. CDR3 nucleotide sequence: TGTGCCAGCAGGCCGACAGTCCAAGAGACCCAGTACTTC.

The chain links TRBV5-5 to TRBJ1-2; unclear D gene. Trimming took 5 bases from V and 8 from J, leaving 19 bases between them. The CDR3 contains 14 residues. CDR1 SGHKS and CDR2 YYEKEE come from the germline V gene (reference sequence). The CDR3 protein is CASRWVGSREGYTF. The CDR3 DNA reads TGTGCCAGCAGATGGGTTGGGAGTCGGGAAGGCTACACCTTC. Combining the CDR3 with reference TRBV5-5 and TRBJ1-2 gives the whole variable domain DAGVTQSPTHLIKTRGQQVTLRCSPISGHKSVSWYQQVLGQGPQFIFQYYEKEERGRGNFPDRFSARQFPNYSSELNVNALLLGDSALYLCASRWVGSREGYTFGSGTRLTVV.

The rearrangement uses TRBV19 and TRBJ1-5; D remains unclear. V lost 5 bases, J lost 4 bases, and 9 bases lay in between. Germline CDR1 reads LNHDA; CDR2 reads SQIVND (reference sequence). CDR3 length equals 13 residues. The CDR3 DNA reads TGTGCCAGTAGTCTGACTGGGAATCAGCCCCAGCATTTT. This codes for CASSLTGNQPQHF. The entire variable domain, with the rest obtained from reference TRBV19 and TRBJ1-5, is as follows: DGGITQSPKYLFRKEGQNVTLSCEQNLNHDAMYWYRQDPGQGLRLIYYSQIVNDFQKGDIAEGYSVSREKKESFPLTVTSAQKNPTAFYLCASSLTGNQPQHFGDGTRLSIL.

The chain couples TRBV28 to TRBJ2-7; 9 bases align to TRBD2. CDR1 MDHEN and CDR2 SYDVKM come from the germline V gene. This CDR3 has 15 amino acids. The trim removed 4 bases at V and 1 base at J, leaving 5 bases unmatched. The CDR3 sequence: CASSSPGLASYEQYV. The CDR3 coding sequence is TGTGCCAGCAGTTCTCCGGGACTAGCTTCCTACGAGCAGTACGTC.

V is TRBV11-2 and J is TRBJ1-1, with D unclear. Trimming cost V 0 bases and J 2 bases, with 7 bases left between them. The CDR3 is 14 amino acids. From germline, CDR1 is SGHAT and CDR2 FQNNGV. The CDR3 region is CASSLEGGNTEAFF. CDR3 nucleotide sequence: TGTGCCAGCAGCTTAGAAGGAGGTAACACTGAAGCTTTCTTT.